This T cell receptor (beta chain) was sequenced in a study of blood T cell repertoires in COVID-19. Across the whole study: Spain, Italy and the United States supplied samples that represented acute and convalescent COVID-19.

V lost 7 bases to trimming and J lost 8 bases, with 14 bases between them. The CDR3 length is 12 residues. Germline V lookup: CDR1 MNHEY, CDR2 SVGAGI. Under the authors' procedure: Nucleated cell number was recorded as an estimate derived from reference gene primer amplification. Method: immunoSEQ multiplex PCR; TCRdb's copy keeps in-frame clones and lacks some. That table gives V, J and clone size, and the DNA gave D and trimming. In the table there are nearly 110,000 clones, approximately 89% of which are singletons. This sequence originates from a man aged 50 or older with active or convalescent COVID-19. The V gene is TRBV6-5, the J gene TRBJ1-2, with unresolved D. Sequencing used peripheral blood. The CDR3 reads CASTDRTPGYTF. The CDR3 bases are TGTGCCAGCACGGACCGGACTCCAGGCTACACCTTC.